The T cell receptor beta chain described here comes from a study of blood T cell dynamics during melanoma immunotherapy. The method was immunoSEQ multiplex PCR; TCRdb's version includes in-frame clones alone and lacks a portion of them. The table shows 15,000 to 20,000 clones, with about 89% occurring only once. Time point described: pre-treatment baseline. Prior systemic cancer therapy, immunosuppressant use and other active malignancies excluded patients. This clonotype was sampled from a human donor with melanoma. The specimen was blood, collected from a patient treated with checkpoint blockade.

The CDR3 nucleotides are TGTGCCAGTAGTATAGTCAGGGGGCTGGCAGCTTTCTTT. As protein: CASSIVRGLAAFF. The V and J genes are TRBV19 and TRBJ1-1; 8 nucleotides match TRBD1. The length of the CDR3 is 13 residues. Trimming at V came to 1 base and at J to 10 bases, leaving 5 bases not matched to a gene. Germline V gives CDR1 LNHDA, CDR2 SQIVND (reference sequence).